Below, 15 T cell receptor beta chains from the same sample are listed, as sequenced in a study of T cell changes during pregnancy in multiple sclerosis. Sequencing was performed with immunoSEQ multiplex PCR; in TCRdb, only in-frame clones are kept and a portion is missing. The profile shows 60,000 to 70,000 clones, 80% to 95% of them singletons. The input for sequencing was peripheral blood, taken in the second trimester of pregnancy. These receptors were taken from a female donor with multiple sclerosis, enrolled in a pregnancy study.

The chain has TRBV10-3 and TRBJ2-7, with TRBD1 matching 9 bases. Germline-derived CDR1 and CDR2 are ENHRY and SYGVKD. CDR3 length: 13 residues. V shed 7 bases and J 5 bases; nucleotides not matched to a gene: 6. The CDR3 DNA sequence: TGTGCCATCAAAACAGGGGGCATACACGAGCAGTACTTC. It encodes CAIKTGGIHEQYF.

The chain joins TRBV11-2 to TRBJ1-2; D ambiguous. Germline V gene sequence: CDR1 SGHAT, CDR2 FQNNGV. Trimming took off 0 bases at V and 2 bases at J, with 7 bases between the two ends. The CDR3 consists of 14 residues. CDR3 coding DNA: TGTGCCAGCAGCTTAGAGGTCGGGAACTATGGCTACACCTTC. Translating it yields CASSLEVGNYGYTF. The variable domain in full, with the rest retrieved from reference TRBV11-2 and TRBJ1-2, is EAGVAQSPRYKIIEKRQSVAFWCNPISGHATLYWYQQILGQGPKLLIQFQNNGVVDDSQLPKDRFSAERLKGVDSTLKIQPAKLEDSAVYLCASSLEVGNYGYTFGSGTRLTVV.

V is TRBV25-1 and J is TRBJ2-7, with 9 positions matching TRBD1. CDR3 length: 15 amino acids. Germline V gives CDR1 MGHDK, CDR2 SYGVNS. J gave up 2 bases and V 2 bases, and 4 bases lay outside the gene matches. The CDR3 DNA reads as TGTGCCAGCAGTGAACCCGGGACAGGGCCCTACGAGCAGTACTTC. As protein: CASSEPGTGPYEQYF.

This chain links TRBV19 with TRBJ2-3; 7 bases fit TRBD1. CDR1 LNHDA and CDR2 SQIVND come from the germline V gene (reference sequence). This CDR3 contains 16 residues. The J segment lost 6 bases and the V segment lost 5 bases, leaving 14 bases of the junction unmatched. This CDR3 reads CASSAWDSQIRDTQYF. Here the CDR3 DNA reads TGTGCCAGTAGTGCCTGGGACAGTCAAATCAGGGATACGCAGTATTTT.

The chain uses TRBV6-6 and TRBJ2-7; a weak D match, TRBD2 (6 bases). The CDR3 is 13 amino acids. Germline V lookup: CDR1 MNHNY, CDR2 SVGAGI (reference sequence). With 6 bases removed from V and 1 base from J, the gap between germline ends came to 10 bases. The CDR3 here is CASRPGRSYEQYF. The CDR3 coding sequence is TGTGCCAGCAGACCCGGGAGATCCTACGAGCAGTACTTC.

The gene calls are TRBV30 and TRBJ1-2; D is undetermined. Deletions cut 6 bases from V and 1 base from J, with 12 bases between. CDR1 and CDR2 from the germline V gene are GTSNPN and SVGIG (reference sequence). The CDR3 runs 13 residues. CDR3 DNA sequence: TGTGCCTGCACTCGGGAGGTTAACTATGGCTACACCTTC. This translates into CACTREVNYGYTF.

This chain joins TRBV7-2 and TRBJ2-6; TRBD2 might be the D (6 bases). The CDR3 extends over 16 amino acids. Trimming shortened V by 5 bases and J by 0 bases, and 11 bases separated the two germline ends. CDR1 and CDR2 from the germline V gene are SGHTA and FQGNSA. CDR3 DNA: TGTGCCAGCAGCCCCCGGGGGTTCTCTGGGGCCAACGTCCTGACTTTC. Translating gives CASSPRGFSGANVLTF.

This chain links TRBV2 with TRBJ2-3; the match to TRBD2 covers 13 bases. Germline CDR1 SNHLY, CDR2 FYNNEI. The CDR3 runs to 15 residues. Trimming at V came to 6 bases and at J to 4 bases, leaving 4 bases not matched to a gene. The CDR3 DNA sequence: TGTGCCAGCAGGCTGACTAGCGGGAGGCCAGATACGCAGTATTTT. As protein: CASRLTSGRPDTQYF.

The CDR3 region is CASGPGVPLYGYTF. In nucleotides, the CDR3 is TGCGCCAGCGGTCCAGGGGTCCCCCTCTATGGCTACACCTTC. This chain links TRBV10-2 with TRBJ1-2; D possibly corresponds to TRBD1 (6 bases). The germline V gene has CDR1 WSHSY and CDR2 SAAADI. This CDR3 comprises 14 residues. V lost 8 bases to trimming and J lost 4 bases, with 17 bases between them.

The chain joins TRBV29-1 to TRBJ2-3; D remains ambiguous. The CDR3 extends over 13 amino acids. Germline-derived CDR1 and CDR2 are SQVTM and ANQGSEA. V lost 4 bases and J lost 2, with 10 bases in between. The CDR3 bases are TGCAGCGTTGGGTTGCGAAACACAGATACGCAGTATTTT. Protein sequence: CSVGLRNTDTQYF.

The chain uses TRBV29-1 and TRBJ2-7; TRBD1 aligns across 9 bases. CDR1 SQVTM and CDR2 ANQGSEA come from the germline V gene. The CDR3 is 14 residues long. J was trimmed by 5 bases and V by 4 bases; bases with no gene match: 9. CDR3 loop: CSVAPLGQGHEQYF. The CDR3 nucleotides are TGCAGCGTTGCACCCTTGGGACAGGGACACGAGCAGTACTTC.

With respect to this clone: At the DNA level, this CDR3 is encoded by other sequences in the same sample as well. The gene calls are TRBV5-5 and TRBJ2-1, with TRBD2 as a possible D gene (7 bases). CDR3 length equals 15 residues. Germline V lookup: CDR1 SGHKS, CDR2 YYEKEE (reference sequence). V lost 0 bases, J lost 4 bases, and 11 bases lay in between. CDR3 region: CASSLDRGGYNEQFF. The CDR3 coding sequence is TGTGCCAGCAGCTTGGATAGGGGGGGATACAATGAGCAGTTCTTC.

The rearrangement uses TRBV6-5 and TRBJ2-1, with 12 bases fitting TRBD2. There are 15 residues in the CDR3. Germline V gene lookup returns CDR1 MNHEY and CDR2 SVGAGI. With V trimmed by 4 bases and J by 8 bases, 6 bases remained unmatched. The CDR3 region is CASSWTSGVLHEQFF. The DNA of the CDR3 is TGTGCCAGCAGTTGGACTAGCGGGGTCCTCCATGAGCAGTTCTTC.

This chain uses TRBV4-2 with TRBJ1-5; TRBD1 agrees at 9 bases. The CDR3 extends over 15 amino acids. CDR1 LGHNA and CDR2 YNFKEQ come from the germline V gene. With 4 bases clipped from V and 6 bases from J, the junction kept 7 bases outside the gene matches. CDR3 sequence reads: CASSRTGGAGQPQHF. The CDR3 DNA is TGTGCCAGCAGCCGCACAGGGGGCGCGGGTCAGCCCCAGCATTTT.

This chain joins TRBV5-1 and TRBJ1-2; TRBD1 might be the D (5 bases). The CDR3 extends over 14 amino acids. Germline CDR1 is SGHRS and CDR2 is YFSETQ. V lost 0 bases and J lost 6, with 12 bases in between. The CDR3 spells CASSLVAGGNGYTF. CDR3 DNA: TGCGCCAGCAGCTTGGTTGCGGGGGGAAATGGCTACACCTTC.